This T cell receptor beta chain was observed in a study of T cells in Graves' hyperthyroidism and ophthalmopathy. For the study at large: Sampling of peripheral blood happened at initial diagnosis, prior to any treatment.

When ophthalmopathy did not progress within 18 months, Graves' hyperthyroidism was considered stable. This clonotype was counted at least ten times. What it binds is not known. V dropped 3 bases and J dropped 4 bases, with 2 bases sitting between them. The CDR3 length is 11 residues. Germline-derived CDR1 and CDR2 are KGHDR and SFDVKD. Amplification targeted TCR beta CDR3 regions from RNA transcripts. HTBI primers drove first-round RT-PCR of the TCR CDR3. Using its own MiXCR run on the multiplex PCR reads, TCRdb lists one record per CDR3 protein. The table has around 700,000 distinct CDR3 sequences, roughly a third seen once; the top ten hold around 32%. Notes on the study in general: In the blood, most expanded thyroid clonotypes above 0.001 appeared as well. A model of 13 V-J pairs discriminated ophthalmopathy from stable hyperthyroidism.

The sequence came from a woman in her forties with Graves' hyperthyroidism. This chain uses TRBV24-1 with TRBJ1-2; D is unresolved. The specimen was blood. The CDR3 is CATSDGYGYTF. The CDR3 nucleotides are TGTGCCACCAGTGATGGCTATGGCTACACCTTC.